Below, one T cell receptor beta chain is given with its context. Its specific antigen is unknown. No much larger clone is present one base from it, and per-base qualities are unavailable. Receptor libraries were prepared by RT-PCR. TCRdb lists the instrument as Illumina HiSeq 2500. The public reads were quality trimmed at Q25 with fastp and then assembled into clones with MiXCR by TCRdb, keeping productive beta chains. Identical CDR3 proteins give one entry, which carries the most common genes and DNA. In this sample the table shows hundreds of thousands of distinct CDR3 sequences, 15% to 18% of which occur a single time. Around a tenth of the sample belongs to the ten largest clones. This sample is drawn from a study of response to subunit inactivated influenza vaccine (dated by TCRdb to about 2018). As for the study more broadly: To follow how T cells responded to a trivalent subunit inactivated influenza vaccine, the researchers relied on deep quantitative profiling of the T cell receptor repertoire.

For CDR1 and CDR2, the germline V gene lists KGHDR and SFDVKD. There are 14 amino acids in the CDR3, from cysteine to phenylalanine inclusive. Kept here is only the CDR3 DNA, which spans 42 bases and is read in frame from base 1. Relative to germline, V is 4 bases shorter and J is 5 bases shorter, with 13 bases between their ends. Beyond this particular receptor, the publication reports: The authors suggested that each seasonal influenza vaccination may recruit only a limited number of new T cells.

The chain was built from TRBV24-1 and TRBJ2-5, with TRBD1 as a weak D call on 5 bases. The sequence was collected from a man aged 50 to 59 who received an inactivated influenza vaccine. Donor details come from another sample of the same person, matched by shared clones. Source: PBMCs from blood, taken 12 days after vaccination. The CDR3 corresponds to CATSDPRVRETQYF. In nucleotides, the sequence is TGTGCCACCAGTGACCCCAGGGTTAGGGAGACCCAGTACTTC.